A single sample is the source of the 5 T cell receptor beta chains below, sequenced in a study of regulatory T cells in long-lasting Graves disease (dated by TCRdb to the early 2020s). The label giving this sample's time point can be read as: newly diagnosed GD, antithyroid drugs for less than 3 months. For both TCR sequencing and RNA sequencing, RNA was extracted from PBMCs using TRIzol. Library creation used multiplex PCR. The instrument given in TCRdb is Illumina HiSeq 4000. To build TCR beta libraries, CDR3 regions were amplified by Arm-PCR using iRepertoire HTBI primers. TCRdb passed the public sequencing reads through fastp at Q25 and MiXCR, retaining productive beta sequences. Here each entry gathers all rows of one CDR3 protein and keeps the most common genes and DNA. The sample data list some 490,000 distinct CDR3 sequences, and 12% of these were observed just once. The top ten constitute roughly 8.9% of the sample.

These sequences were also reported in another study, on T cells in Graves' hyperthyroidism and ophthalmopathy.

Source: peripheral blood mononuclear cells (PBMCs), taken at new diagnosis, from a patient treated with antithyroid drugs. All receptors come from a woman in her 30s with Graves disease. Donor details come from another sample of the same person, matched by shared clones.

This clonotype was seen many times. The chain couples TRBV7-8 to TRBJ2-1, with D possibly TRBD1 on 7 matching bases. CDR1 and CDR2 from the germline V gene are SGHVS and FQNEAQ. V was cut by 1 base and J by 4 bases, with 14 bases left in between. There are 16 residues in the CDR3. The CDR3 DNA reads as TGTGCCAGCAGCTTAGAAAACAGGGGACTTTACAATGAGCAGTTCTTC. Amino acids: CASSLENRGLYNEQFF.

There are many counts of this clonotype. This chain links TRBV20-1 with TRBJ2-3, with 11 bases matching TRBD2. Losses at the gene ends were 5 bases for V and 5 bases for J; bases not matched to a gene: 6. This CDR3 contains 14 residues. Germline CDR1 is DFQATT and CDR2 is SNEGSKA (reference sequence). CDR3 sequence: CSAAGTSGLDTQYF. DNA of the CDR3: TGCAGTGCTGCCGGGACTAGCGGTTTAGATACGCAGTATTTT.

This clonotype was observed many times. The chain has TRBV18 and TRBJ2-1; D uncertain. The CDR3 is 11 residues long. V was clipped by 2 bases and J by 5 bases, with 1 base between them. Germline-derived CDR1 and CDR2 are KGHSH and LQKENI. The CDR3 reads CASSPDNEQFF. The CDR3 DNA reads TGTGCCAGCTCACCAGACAATGAGCAGTTCTTC.

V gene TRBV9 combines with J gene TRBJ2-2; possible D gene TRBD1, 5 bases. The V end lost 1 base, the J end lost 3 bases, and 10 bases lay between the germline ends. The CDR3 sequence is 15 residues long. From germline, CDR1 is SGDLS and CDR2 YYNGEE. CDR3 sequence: CASSVIGVDTGELFF. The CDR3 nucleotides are TGTGCCAGCAGCGTAATAGGGGTCGACACCGGGGAGCTGTTTTTT.

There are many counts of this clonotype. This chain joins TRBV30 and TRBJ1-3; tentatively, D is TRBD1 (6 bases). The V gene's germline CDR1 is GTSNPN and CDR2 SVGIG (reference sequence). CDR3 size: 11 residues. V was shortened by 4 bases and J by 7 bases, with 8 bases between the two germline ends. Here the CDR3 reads CAWKRGNTIYF. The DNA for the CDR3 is TGTGCCTGGAAAAGGGGGAACACCATATATTTT.